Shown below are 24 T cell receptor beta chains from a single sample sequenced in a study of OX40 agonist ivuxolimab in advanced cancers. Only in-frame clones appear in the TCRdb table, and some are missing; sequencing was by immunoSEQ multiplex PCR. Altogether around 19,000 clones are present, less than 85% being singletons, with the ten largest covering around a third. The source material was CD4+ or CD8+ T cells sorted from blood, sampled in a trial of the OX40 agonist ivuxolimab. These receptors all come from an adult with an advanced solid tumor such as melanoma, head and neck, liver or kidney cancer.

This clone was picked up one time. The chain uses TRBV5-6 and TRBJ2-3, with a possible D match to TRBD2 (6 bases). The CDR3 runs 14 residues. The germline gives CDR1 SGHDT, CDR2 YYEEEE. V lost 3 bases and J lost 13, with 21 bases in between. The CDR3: CASSSLAAPPEEYF. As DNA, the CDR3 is TGTGCCAGCAGCTCTTTAGCGGCCCCCCCTGAGGAGTATTTT.

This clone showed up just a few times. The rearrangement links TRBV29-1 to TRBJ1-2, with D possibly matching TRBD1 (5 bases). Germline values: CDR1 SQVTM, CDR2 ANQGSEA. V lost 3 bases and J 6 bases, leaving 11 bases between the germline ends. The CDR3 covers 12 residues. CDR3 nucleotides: TGCAGCGTTGAGCTGGACACTCATGGCTACACCTTC. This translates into CSVELDTHGYTF.

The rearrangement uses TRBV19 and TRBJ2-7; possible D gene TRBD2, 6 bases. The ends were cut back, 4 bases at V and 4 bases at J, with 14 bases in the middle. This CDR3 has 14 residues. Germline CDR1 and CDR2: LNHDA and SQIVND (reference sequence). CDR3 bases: TGTGCCAGTAGTAACACGGGAGTCGTTTACGAGCAGTACTTC. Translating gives CASSNTGVVYEQYF.

The CDR3 protein is CASSLVVQGKNEQFF. CDR3 DNA sequence: TGTGCCAGCAGCTTAGTAGTCCAGGGTAAAAATGAGCAGTTCTTC. V is TRBV7-8 and J is TRBJ2-1; TRBD1 might be the D (5 bases). The CDR3 totals 15 residues. Germline lookup yields CDR1 SGHVS and CDR2 FQNEAQ. The V and J ends lost 1 base and 7 bases respectively, with 14 bases between them.

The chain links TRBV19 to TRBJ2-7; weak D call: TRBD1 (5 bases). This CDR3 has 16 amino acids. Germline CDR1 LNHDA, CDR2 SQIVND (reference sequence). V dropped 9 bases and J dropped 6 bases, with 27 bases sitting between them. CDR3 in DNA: TGTGCCAGCAGAAAAATGGTAGGGGATGGTACGAGCGAGCAGTACTTC. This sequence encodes CASRKMVGDGTSEQYF. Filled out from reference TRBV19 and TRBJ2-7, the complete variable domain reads DGGITQSPKYLFRKEGQNVTLSCEQNLNHDAMYWYRQDPGQGLRLIYYSQIVNDFQKGDIAEGYSVSREKKESFPLTVTSAQKNPTAFYLCASRKMVGDGTSEQYFGPGTRLTVT.

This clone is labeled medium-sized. Here the CDR3 reads CASSLDEKLFF. In DNA form, the CDR3 reads TGTGCCAGCAGCTTAGATGAAAAACTGTTTTTT. The chain combines TRBV5-6 with TRBJ1-4, with D uncertain. V lost 2 bases to trimming and J lost 6 bases, with 2 bases between them. Germline V lookup: CDR1 SGHDT, CDR2 YYEEEE. The CDR3 covers 11 residues.

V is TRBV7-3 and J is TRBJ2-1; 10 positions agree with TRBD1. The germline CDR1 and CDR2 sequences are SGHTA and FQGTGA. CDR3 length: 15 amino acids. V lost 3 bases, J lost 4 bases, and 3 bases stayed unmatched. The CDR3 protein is CASSLGQGMYNEQFF. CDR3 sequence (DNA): TGTGCCAGCAGCTTGGGACAGGGGATGTACAATGAGCAGTTCTTC.

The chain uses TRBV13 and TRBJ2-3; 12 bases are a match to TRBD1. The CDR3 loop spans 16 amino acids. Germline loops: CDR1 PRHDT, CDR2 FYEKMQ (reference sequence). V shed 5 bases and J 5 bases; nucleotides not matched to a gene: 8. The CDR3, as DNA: TGTGCCAGCAGCCCTAGTGGGACAGGGGGCGTAGATACGCAGTATTTT. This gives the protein CASSPSGTGGVDTQYF.

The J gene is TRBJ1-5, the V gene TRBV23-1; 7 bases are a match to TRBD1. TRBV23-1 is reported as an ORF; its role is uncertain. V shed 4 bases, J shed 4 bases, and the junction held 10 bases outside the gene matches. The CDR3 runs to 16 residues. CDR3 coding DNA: TGCGCCAGCAGTCCACGGACAGGACCGGAAAATCAGCCCCAGCATTTT. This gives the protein CASSPRTGPENQPQHF.

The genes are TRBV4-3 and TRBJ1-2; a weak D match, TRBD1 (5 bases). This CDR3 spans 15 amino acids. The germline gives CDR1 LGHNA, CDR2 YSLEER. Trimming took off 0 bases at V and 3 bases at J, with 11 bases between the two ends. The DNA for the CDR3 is TGCGCCAGCAGCCAAGACGGGGGAAGAGACTATGGCTACACCTTC. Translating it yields CASSQDGGRDYGYTF.

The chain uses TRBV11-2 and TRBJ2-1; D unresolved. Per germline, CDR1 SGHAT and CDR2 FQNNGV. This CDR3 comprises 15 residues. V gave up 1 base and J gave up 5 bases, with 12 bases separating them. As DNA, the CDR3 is TGTGCCAGCAGCTTAGGCTGGAGTTCCGACAATGAGCAGTTCTTC. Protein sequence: CASSLGWSSDNEQFF.

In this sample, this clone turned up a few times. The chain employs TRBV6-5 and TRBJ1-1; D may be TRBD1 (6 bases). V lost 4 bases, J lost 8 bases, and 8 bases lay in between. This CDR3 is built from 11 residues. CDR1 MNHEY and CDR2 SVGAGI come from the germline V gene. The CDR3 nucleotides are TGTGCCAGCAGTTTTGACAGGGAAGCTTTCTTT. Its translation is CASSFDREAFF.

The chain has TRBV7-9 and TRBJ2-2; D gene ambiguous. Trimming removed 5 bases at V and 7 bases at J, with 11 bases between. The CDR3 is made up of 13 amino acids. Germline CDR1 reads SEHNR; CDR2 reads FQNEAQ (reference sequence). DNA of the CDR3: TGTGCCAGCAGCCCGGGCGTGATCGGGGAGCTGTTTTTT. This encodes CASSPGVIGELFF. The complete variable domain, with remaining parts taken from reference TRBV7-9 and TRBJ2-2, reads DTGVSQNPRHKITKRGQNVTFRCDPISEHNRLYWYRQTLGQGPEFLTYFQNEAQLEKSRLLSDRFSAERPKGSFSTLEIQRTEQGDSAMYLCASSPGVIGELFFGEGSRLTVL.

CDR3 bases: TGTGCCAGCAGTTACGGCCTAGCGGGAGGCAATGAGCAGTTCTTC. Translating gives CASSYGLAGGNEQFF. The chain combines TRBV6-5 with TRBJ2-1, with 11 bases identical to TRBD2. Germline lookup yields CDR1 MNHEY and CDR2 SVGAGI. The CDR3 consists of 15 residues. J gave up 6 bases and V 2 bases, and 3 bases lay outside the gene matches.

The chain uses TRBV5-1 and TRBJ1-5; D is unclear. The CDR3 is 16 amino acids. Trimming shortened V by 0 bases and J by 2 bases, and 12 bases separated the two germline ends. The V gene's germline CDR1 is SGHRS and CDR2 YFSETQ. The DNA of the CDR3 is TGCGCCAGCAGCTTGGAGGGTTCGTGGGGCAATCAGCCCCAGCATTTT. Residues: CASSLEGSWGNQPQHF.

The CDR3 sequence: CASSYFARTGELFF. CDR3 nucleotides: TGTGCCAGCAGTTACTTTGCCCGCACCGGGGAGCTGTTTTTT. The V gene is TRBV6-5, the J gene TRBJ2-2; D gene uncertain. CDR3 length: 14 amino acids. Germline CDR1 is MNHEY and CDR2 is SVGAGI. Trimming removed 1 base from V and 4 bases from J, with 7 bases in between.

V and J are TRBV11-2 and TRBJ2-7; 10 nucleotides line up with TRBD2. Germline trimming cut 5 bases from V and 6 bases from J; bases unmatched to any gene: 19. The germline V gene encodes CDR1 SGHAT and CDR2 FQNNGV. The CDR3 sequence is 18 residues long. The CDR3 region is CASSPRIPLSGGDGEQYF. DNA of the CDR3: TGTGCCAGCAGCCCCCGTATACCCTTAAGCGGGGGGGACGGCGAGCAGTACTTC.

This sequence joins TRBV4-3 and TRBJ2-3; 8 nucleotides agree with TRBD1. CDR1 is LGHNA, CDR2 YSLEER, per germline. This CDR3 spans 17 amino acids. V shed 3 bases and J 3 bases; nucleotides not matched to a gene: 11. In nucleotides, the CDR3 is TGCGCCAGCAGCCAGTCTGTGAGCAGGGGGCTTACAGATACGCAGTATTTT. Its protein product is CASSQSVSRGLTDTQYF.

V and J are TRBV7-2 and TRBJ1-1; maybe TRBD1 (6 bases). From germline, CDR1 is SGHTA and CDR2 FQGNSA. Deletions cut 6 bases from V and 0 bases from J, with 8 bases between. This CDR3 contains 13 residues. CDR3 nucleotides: TGTGCCAGCAGGGGGGGGCTGAACACTGAAGCTTTCTTT. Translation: CASRGGLNTEAFF.

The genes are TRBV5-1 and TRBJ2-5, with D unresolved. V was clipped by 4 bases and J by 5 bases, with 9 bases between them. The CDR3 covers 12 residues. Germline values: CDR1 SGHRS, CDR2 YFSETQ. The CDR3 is CASSPTLETQYF. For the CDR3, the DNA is TGCGCCAGCAGCCCTACTTTGGAGACCCAGTACTTC.

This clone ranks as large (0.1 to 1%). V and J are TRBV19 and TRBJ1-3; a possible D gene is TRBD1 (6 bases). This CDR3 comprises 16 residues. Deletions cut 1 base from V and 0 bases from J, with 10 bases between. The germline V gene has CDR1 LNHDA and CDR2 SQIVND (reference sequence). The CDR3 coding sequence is TGTGCCAGTAGTATAGGAGGACAGTCCTCTGGAAACACCATATATTTT. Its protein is CASSIGGQSSGNTIYF.

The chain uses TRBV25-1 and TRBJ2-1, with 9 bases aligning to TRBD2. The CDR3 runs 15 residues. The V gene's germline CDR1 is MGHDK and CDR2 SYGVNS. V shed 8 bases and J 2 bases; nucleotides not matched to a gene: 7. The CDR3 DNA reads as TGTGCCAGCGGTAGCGGGAGAGGGACCTACAATGAGCAGTTCTTC. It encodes CASGSGRGTYNEQFF. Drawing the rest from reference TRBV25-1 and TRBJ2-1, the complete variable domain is EADIYQTPRYLVIGTGKKITLECSQTMGHDKMYWYQQDPGMELHLIHYSYGVNSTEKGDLSSESTVSRIRTEHFPLTLESARPSHTSQYLCASGSGRGTYNEQFFGPGTRLTVL.

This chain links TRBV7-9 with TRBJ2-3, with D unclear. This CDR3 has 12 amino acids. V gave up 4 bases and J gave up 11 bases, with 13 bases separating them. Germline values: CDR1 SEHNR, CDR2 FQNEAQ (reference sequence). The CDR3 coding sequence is TGTGCCAGCAGCTCGCTAGATGGATGGCAGTATTTT. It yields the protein CASSSLDGWQYF.

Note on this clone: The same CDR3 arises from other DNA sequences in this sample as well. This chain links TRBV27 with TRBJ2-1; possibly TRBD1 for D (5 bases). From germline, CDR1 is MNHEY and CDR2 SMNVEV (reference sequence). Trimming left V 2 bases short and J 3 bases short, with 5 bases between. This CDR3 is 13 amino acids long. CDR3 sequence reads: CASSLDSYNEQFF. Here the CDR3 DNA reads TGTGCCAGCAGTTTAGACAGCTACAATGAGCAGTTCTTC.